This TCR beta chain stems from a study of OX40 agonist ivuxolimab in advanced cancers. Study as a whole: Administration of intravenous ivuxolimab to patients occurred every 2 weeks at 0.01 to 10 mg/kg. General study points: Certain nonresponding patients likewise had low normalized T-cell clonal expansion.

In the case of this clone: The target antigen is unknown.

Method: immunoSEQ multiplex PCR; TCRdb's copy keeps in-frame clones and lacks some. The top ten hold 9% to 10% of the sample, which has 75,000 to 90,000 clones, 80% to 90% seen once. Specimen: CD4+ or CD8+ T cells sorted from blood, collected in a trial of the OX40 agonist ivuxolimab. The origin of this receptor is an adult with an advanced solid tumor such as melanoma, head and neck, liver or kidney cancer.

CDR3 sequence: CASTPWGSGEQFF. The CDR3, as DNA: TGTGCCAGCACCCCTTGGGGTTCTGGTGAGCAGTTCTTC. The gene calls are TRBV11-2 and TRBJ2-1, with D unresolved. This CDR3 has 13 amino acids. Per germline, CDR1 SGHAT and CDR2 FQNNGV. Trimming pared 7 bases from V and 9 bases from J, leaving 16 bases between.